The sequence of this T cell receptor (beta chain) was determined in a study of blood T cell repertoires in COVID-19. The ends were cut back, 3 bases at V and 6 bases at J, with 9 bases in the middle. CDR3 length: 12 amino acids. Germline V gene lookup returns CDR1 SGDLS and CDR2 YYNGEE. Participants spanned ages roughly 18 to 95 years and resided in about 24 US areas. The study assigned cohorts using participant-reported clinical history. Original data processing: The assay estimated nucleated cells by amplifying reference gene primers. Assay: immunoSEQ multiplex PCR; the TCRdb copy retains only in-frame clones and omits some. V and J calls and clone size come straight from that table; D and trimming were deduced from the DNA. Found here are 200,000 to 250,000 clones, around 85% of them singletons; the top ten hold 3.5% to 4%.

This receptor was taken from a woman aged 40 to 50 with acute COVID-19. This chain links TRBV9 with TRBJ2-5, with D uncertain. The source material was PBMCs or T cells enriched from blood (not recorded which). Written as DNA, the CDR3 is TGTGCCAGCAGCGGACATCAGAAGACCCAGTACTTC. It is translated as CASSGHQKTQYF.